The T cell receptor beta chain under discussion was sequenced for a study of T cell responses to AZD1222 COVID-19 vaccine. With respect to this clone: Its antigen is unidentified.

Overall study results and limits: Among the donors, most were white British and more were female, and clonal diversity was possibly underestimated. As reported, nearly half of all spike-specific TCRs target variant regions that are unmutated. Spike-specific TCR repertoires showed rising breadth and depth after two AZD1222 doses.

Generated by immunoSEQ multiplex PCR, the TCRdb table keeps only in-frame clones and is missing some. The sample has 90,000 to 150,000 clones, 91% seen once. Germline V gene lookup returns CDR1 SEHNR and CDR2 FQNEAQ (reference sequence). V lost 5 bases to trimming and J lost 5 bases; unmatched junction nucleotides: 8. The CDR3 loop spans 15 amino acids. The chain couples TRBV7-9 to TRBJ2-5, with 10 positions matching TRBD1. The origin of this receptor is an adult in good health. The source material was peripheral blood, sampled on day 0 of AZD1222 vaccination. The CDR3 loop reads CASSAMTGGGETQYF. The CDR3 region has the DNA TGTGCCAGCAGCGCTATGACAGGGGGCGGCGAGACCCAGTACTTC.